This TCR beta chain comes out of a study of blood T cell repertoires in COVID-19. This CDR3 comprises 15 residues. V lost 2 bases and J lost 6; bases outside the gene matches: 7. From germline, CDR1 is SGHAT and CDR2 FQNNGV. Sequenced by immunoSEQ multiplex PCR; TCRdb stores in-frame clones only, minus some. The sample contains around 340,000 clones, more than 70% of which appear only once. Material: peripheral blood. The gene calls are TRBV11-2 and TRBJ1-2; 9 bases map to TRBD1. The TCR sequence derives from a man under 40 with active or convalescent COVID-19. This CDR3 reads CASSLFLQGAHGYTF. CDR3 in DNA: TGTGCCAGCAGCTTATTCTTACAGGGGGCACATGGCTACACCTTC.